This T cell receptor beta chain appears in the sequencing data of a study of T-cell reconstitution after alpha-beta-depleted transplantation in children. This clonotype was picked up many times. Its antigen is unknown. Findings and caveats of the study: Expanded graft clones numbering several hundred reportedly gave rise to alpha-beta T cells about two months after transplant.

Unique molecular identifiers were built into the TCRbeta library. TCRdb processed the PCR reads anew with MiXCR; each CDR3 protein has one entry. Of 200,000 to 250,000 distinct CDR3 sequences in the sample, 6.6% were seen once. V trimming: 8 bases; J trimming: 1 base; junction bases outside the gene matches: 8. Germline-derived CDR1 and CDR2 are MDHEN and SYDVKM. The CDR3 loop spans 15 amino acids. The sequencing used PBMCs, collected before TCRalphabeta/CD19-depleted stem cell transplant. This receptor was identified in a boy between 2 and 10 years old with acute lymphoblastic leukemia, due to receive a stem cell transplant. V and J are TRBV28 and TRBJ2-5; 9 bases agree with TRBD2. Written as DNA, the CDR3 is TGTGCCAGCTCAGGGTTTAGCGGGAGCCAAGAGACCCAGTACTTC. It codes for CASSGFSGSQETQYF.